The 17 T cell receptor beta chains below were found in one sample sequenced in a study of control samples from healthy donors and cancer patients. Sequenced by immunoSEQ multiplex PCR; TCRdb stores in-frame clones only, minus some. The table shows some 130,000 clones, with around 90% occurring only once. The sample was blood. These receptors came from a man aged 35-49 years in good health.

V usage is TRBV18 and J usage is TRBJ1-6; D is unresolved. The germline V and J ends were trimmed by 3 bases and 8 bases, with 11 bases remaining between them. CDR3 length equals 14 residues. Germline V gene data show CDR1 as KGHSH and CDR2 as LQKENI. Here the CDR3 reads CASSPARLDSPLHF. The CDR3 region has the DNA TGTGCCAGCTCACCGGCACGGTTGGATTCACCCCTCCACTTT. Full variable domain (rest looked up from reference TRBV18 and TRBJ1-6): NAGVMQNPRHLVRRRGQEARLRCSPMKGHSHVYWYRQLPEEGLKFMVYLQKENIIDESGMPKERFSAEFPKEGPSILRIQQVVRGDSAAYFCASSPARLDSPLHFGNGTRLTVT.

The chain couples TRBV5-5 to TRBJ2-3; D gene ambiguous. The V and J ends lost 4 bases and 6 bases respectively, with 9 bases between them. This CDR3 spans 12 amino acids. Germline lookup yields CDR1 SGHKS and CDR2 YYEKEE (reference sequence). CDR3 residues: CASSPAGDTQYF. The CDR3 coding sequence is TGTGCCAGCAGCCCGGCCGGGGATACGCAGTATTTT.

The chain carries TRBV30 and TRBJ2-1; 7 nucleotides line up with TRBD1. The CDR3 consists of 14 residues. V lost 1 base and J lost 0; bases outside the gene matches: 0. Germline CDR1 is GTSNPN and CDR2 is SVGIG (reference sequence). CDR3 sequence reads: CAWSGQGSYNEQFF. DNA for the CDR3: TGTGCCTGGAGTGGACAGGGCTCCTACAATGAGCAGTTCTTC.

The J gene is TRBJ2-3, the V gene TRBV5-1; TRBD2 is a possible D gene (5 bases). The V and J ends lost 6 bases and 1 base respectively, with 15 bases between them. This CDR3 has 15 residues. Germline V gene lookup returns CDR1 SGHRS and CDR2 YFSETQ. CDR3 nucleotide sequence: TGCGCCAGCAACGCAGACGGGATGCGCACAGATACGCAGTATTTT. It encodes CASNADGMRTDTQYF.

This chain connects TRBV6-6 to TRBJ2-5; unclear D gene. The V and J ends lost 3 bases and 7 bases respectively, with 12 bases between them. Germline V gene lookup returns CDR1 MNHNY and CDR2 SVGAGI (reference sequence). This CDR3 has 13 residues. The CDR3, as DNA: TGTGCCAGCAGTTATCAACGTGCCGGGACCCAGTACTTC. It translates to CASSYQRAGTQYF.

The chain couples TRBV5-1 to TRBJ2-7; 7 nucleotides match TRBD2. CDR3 length: 14 amino acids. V lost 1 base, J lost 3 bases, and 4 bases stayed unmatched. In germline, CDR1 is SGHRS, CDR2 YFSETQ. The CDR3 DNA follows: TGCGCCAGCAGCTTGTCTCGCGGGAGCTACGAGCAGTACTTC. Amino acids: CASSLSRGSYEQYF.

This clone was recorded only once. The V and J genes are TRBV2 and TRBJ2-3, with D perhaps matching TRBD1 (6 bases). V lost 2 bases and J 4 bases, leaving 16 bases between the germline ends. Germline values: CDR1 SNHLY, CDR2 FYNNEI. CDR3 length: 16 amino acids. The CDR3 loop is CASSESPGAMPDTQYF. CDR3 DNA: TGTGCCAGCAGTGAATCTCCAGGGGCGATGCCAGATACGCAGTATTTT.

This chain connects TRBV6-5 to TRBJ2-5, with 7 bases lining up with TRBD2. The ends lost 11 bases at V and 5 bases at J; junction bases unmatched: 11. In germline, CDR1 is MNHEY, CDR2 SVGAGI. The CDR3 consists of 13 residues. The CDR3 region is CAVRGGDGETQYF. Here the CDR3 DNA reads TGTGCCGTCCGGGGAGGGGACGGGGAGACCCAGTACTTC.

The gene calls are TRBV5-1 and TRBJ2-3; TRBD1 might be the D (5 bases). Trimming took 1 base from V and 5 from J, leaving 17 bases between them. This CDR3 comprises 16 residues. Germline loops: CDR1 SGHRS, CDR2 YFSETQ. Here the CDR3 reads CASSLWPDSRGDTQYF. The DNA of the CDR3 is TGCGCCAGCAGCTTGTGGCCAGACAGTCGAGGAGATACGCAGTATTTT.

The rearrangement uses TRBV6-6 and TRBJ2-7, with D unclear. The V end was cut by 2 bases, the J end by 3 bases, with 5 bases between. The CDR3 covers 12 residues. Germline V gene sequence: CDR1 MNHNY, CDR2 SVGAGI (reference sequence). For the CDR3, the DNA is TGTGCCAGCAGTTACCTAAACTACGAGCAGTACTTC. It encodes CASSYLNYEQYF.

This chain joins TRBV14 and TRBJ2-7, with TRBD1 identical over 7 bases. The germline gives CDR1 SGHDN, CDR2 FVKESK. This CDR3 contains 17 residues. V trimming: 2 bases; J trimming: 1 base; junction bases outside the gene matches: 11. CDR3 bases: TGTGCCAGCAGCCAATTTCAAGTCAACAGGGGATCCTACGAGCAGTACTTC. This gives the protein CASSQFQVNRGSYEQYF.

The chain is built from TRBV6-6 and TRBJ2-1; TRBD2 aligns across 11 bases. In germline, CDR1 is MNHNY, CDR2 SVGAGI (reference sequence). V shed 6 bases, J shed 5 bases, and the junction held 3 bases outside the gene matches. This CDR3 has 14 amino acids. DNA of the CDR3: TGTGCCAGCAGGCTAGCGGGGGGTAACAATGAGCAGTTCTTC. Amino acid sequence: CASRLAGGNNEQFF.

V usage is TRBV11-2 and J usage is TRBJ2-3; D uncertain. The CDR3 is made up of 13 amino acids. Trimming took off 7 bases at V and 4 bases at J, with 12 bases between the two ends. From germline, CDR1 is SGHAT and CDR2 FQNNGV. The CDR3 spells CASNGVVSDTQYF. CDR3 nucleotides: TGTGCCAGCAACGGAGTGGTTTCAGATACGCAGTATTTT.

The genes are TRBV6-5 and TRBJ2-7, with D perhaps being TRBD1 or TRBD2 (5 bases each). Germline values: CDR1 MNHEY, CDR2 SVGAGI. The V gene lost 8 bases and the J gene lost 4 bases, with 12 bases spanning the gap. The CDR3 length is 12 residues. CDR3 bases: TGTGCCAGCTACGGGACCCCATACGAGCAGTACTTC. Protein product: CASYGTPYEQYF.

This chain links TRBV7-2 with TRBJ1-4, with no clear D. The ends were cut back, 0 bases at V and 0 bases at J, with 5 bases in the middle. Germline assignment: CDR1 SGHTA and CDR2 FQGNSA. The CDR3 covers 15 residues. CDR3 coding DNA: TGTGCCAGCAGCTTAGCACGGACAACTAATGAAAAACTGTTTTTT. It encodes CASSLARTTNEKLFF.

This clone was detected once. The chain recombines TRBV12-3 or TRBV12-4 with TRBJ1-5, with TRBD1 matching over 9 bases. The CDR3 has 13 amino acids. With V trimmed by 4 bases and J by 15 bases, 10 bases remained unmatched. The CDR3 is CASSSDRGIRSHF. The DNA of the CDR3 is TGTGCCAGCAGTTCCGACAGGGGGATCAGGTCGCATTTT.

The chain carries TRBV9 and TRBJ2-1, with 7 nucleotides matching TRBD2. CDR1 and CDR2 (germline): SGDLS, YYNGEE. The CDR3 totals 15 residues. J was trimmed by 7 bases and V by 2 bases; bases with no gene match: 9. The CDR3 reads CASSVSGLFGNEQFF. CDR3 bases: TGTGCCAGCAGCGTGTCGGGACTATTTGGGAATGAGCAGTTCTTC.